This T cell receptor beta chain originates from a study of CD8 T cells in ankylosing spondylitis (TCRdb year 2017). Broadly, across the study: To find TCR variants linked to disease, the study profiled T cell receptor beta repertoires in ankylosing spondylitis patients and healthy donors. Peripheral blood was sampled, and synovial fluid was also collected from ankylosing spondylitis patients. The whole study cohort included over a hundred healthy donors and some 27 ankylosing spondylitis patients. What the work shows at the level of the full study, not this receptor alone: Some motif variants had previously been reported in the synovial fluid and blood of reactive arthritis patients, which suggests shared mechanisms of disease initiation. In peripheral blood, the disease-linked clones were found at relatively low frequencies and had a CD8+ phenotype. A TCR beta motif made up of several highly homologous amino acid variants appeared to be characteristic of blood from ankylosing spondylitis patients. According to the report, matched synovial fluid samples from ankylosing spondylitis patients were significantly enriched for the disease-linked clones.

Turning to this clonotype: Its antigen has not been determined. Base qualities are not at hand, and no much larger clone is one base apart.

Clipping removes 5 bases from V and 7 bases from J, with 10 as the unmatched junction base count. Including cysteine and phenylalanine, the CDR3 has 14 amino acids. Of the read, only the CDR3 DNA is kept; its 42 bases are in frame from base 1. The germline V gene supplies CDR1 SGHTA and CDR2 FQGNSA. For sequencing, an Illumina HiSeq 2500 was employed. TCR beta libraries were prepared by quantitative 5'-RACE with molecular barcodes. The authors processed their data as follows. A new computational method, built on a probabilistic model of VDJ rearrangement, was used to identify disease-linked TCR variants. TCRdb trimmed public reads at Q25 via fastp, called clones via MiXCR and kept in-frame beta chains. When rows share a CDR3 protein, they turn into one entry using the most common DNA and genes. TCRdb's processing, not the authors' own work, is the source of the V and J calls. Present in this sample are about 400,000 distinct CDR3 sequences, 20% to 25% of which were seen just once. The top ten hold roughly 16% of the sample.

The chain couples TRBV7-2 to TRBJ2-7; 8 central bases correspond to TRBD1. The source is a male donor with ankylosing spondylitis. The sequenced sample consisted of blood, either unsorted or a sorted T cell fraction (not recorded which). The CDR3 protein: CASSRRQGIGEQYF. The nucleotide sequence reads TGTGCCAGCAGCAGACGACAGGGGATTGGGGAGCAGTACTTC.